Below, one TCR beta chain is given with its context. Antigen specificity is unknown. The data were taken from a study of lymphopenia after photon versus proton radiotherapy. Study-level points and caveats: Post-nadir diversity loss with photons came from oligoclonal expansion, particularly CD8+ Temra cells.

Clones were sequenced by immunoSEQ multiplex PCR, and TCRdb holds only the in-frame ones, with some missing. The table has around 160,000 clones, around nine tenths seen once. The germline CDR1 and CDR2 sequences are KGHSH and LQKENI. CDR3 length equals 16 residues. V trimming: 3 bases; J trimming: 11 bases; junction bases outside the gene matches: 15. The V call is TRBV18, the J call TRBJ2-7; 11 bases line up with TRBD2. The receptor comes from a man aged 50 to 59 with gastric cancer. The sequenced sample was peripheral blood, obtained from a patient treated with photon-based radiotherapy. CDR3 sequence (DNA): TGTGCCAGCTCACCTTCACTAGCGGGAGCCCCAGGGGTGGAGTACTTC. Translated: CASSPSLAGAPGVEYF.